The 9 T cell receptor beta chains below were found in one sample sequenced in a study of lymphopenia after photon versus proton radiotherapy. Using immunoSEQ multiplex PCR, the repertoire was profiled, and TCRdb retains in-frame clones only, with some absent. The sample has nearly 25,000 clones; roughly 80% are singletons. The sequencing used peripheral blood, collected from a patient treated with proton-based radiotherapy. Every receptor here comes from a woman aged 70 to 79 with pancreatic cancer.

CDR3 amino acids: CASSLGPYGYTF. CDR3 nucleotides: TGTGCCAGCAGTTTGGGACCTTATGGCTACACCTTC. The gene calls are TRBV28 and TRBJ1-2; TRBD1 might be the D (5 bases). Trimming took 3 bases from V and 5 from J, leaving 7 bases between them. In germline, CDR1 is MDHEN, CDR2 SYDVKM. This CDR3 has 12 residues.

The gene calls are TRBV6-4 and TRBJ2-1; D may be TRBD2 (6 bases). Germline V gives CDR1 MRHNA, CDR2 SNTAGT. V dropped 7 bases and J dropped 9 bases, with 19 bases sitting between them. This CDR3 has 14 residues. DNA for the CDR3: TGTGCCAGCAAAGCGGAGGATATGGAGGGTGAGCAGTTCTTC. Translated, it gives CASKAEDMEGEQFF.

The rearrangement links TRBV7-6 to TRBJ1-1; 7 bases agree with TRBD1. Germline lookup yields CDR1 SGHVS and CDR2 FNYEAQ. The CDR3 is 13 amino acids. J lost 6 bases, V lost 9 bases, and 10 bases had no gene match. CDR3 coding DNA: TGTGCCAGTTCCCAGGGGGAAGGGGCTGAAGCTTTCTTT. This codes for CASSQGEGAEAFF.

The genes are TRBV2 and TRBJ1-4; 7 bases are shared with TRBD1. Germline lookup yields CDR1 SNHLY and CDR2 FYNNEI. This CDR3 contains 13 residues. The trim removed 9 bases at V and 7 bases at J, leaving 8 bases unmatched. CDR3 protein: CASYRDSLEKLFF. The CDR3 DNA reads TGTGCCAGTTACCGGGACAGCCTTGAAAAACTGTTTTTT.

This clone was seen more than once but under ten times. The V and J genes are TRBV13 and TRBJ1-5; D call uncertain. Germline V gene data show CDR1 as PRHDT and CDR2 as FYEKMQ (reference sequence). CDR3 length: 13 residues. V was shortened by 4 bases and J by 7 bases, with 11 bases between the two germline ends. The CDR3 reads CASSSRTEQPQHF. CDR3 nucleotide sequence: TGTGCCAGCAGCTCCCGGACGGAACAGCCCCAGCATTTT.

V and J are TRBV5-1 and TRBJ2-5; TRBD2 might be the D (6 bases). Trimming shortened V by 5 bases and J by 0 bases, and 8 bases separated the two germline ends. The CDR3 is made up of 13 amino acids. Germline values: CDR1 SGHRS, CDR2 YFSETQ. The CDR3 DNA follows: TGCGCCAGCAGTGGAGGGTACCAAGAGACCCAGTACTTC. This gives the protein CASSGGYQETQYF.

The gene calls are TRBV19 and TRBJ1-6, with D perhaps matching TRBD1 (6 bases). From germline, CDR1 is LNHDA and CDR2 SQIVND (reference sequence). This CDR3 is built from 15 residues. V was trimmed by 1 base and J by 8 bases, leaving 12 bases between them. The CDR3 nucleotides read TGTGCCAGTAGTATAGCCCGGGGGCGTGATTCACCCCTCCACTTT. Translating gives CASSIARGRDSPLHF. The whole variable domain, filled in from reference TRBV19 and TRBJ1-6, reads DGGITQSPKYLFRKEGQNVTLSCEQNLNHDAMYWYRQDPGQGLRLIYYSQIVNDFQKGDIAEGYSVSREKKESFPLTVTSAQKNPTAFYLCASSIARGRDSPLHFGNGTRLTVT.

This clone was detected only once. The chain couples TRBV7-4 to TRBJ2-7, with D perhaps TRBD1 or TRBD2 (6 bases each). The CDR3 length is 15 residues. The germline V gene encodes CDR1 SGHVT and CDR2 SQSDAQ. V was shortened by 5 bases and J by 1 base, with 15 bases between the two germline ends. The CDR3 protein is CASSEGQGTSYEQYF. CDR3 coding DNA: TGTGCCAGCAGCGAGGGGCAGGGGACTTCCTACGAGCAGTACTTC.

The genes are TRBV28 and TRBJ1-1, with D perhaps TRBD1 (5 bases). There are 12 residues in the CDR3. Trimming shortened V by 6 bases and J by 7 bases, and 12 bases separated the two germline ends. Germline V CDR1 and CDR2: MDHEN, SYDVKM. This CDR3 is CASSLAGIEAFF. The CDR3 DNA reads as TGTGCCAGCAGCCTAGCAGGGATTGAAGCTTTCTTT.